This T cell receptor (beta chain) originates from a study of beta chain features in type 1 diabetes. Staining for CD45RO/CCR7/CD25/CD127/CD95/CD27 allowed sorting of CD4+ naive, central memory, regulatory and stem cell-like memory cells. This clone was seen more than once but under ten times. Its specificity is not known. Since all of the isolated RNA was reverse transcribed, expressed TCRB transcripts were what got sequenced. Naive, central memory and regulatory T cell samples came to a mean of approximately 3.57 million reads. Measured with immunoSEQ multiplex PCR; TCRdb has only the in-frame clones, and not every one. The sample lists roughly 400,000 clones; 11% to 15% were seen once. Germline-derived CDR1 and CDR2 are SGHTA and FQGNSA. V lost 5 bases and J 2 bases, leaving 15 bases between the germline ends. The CDR3 has 15 residues. Overall study findings and caveats: It was not settled here whether HLA type affects TCRB rearrangement. Across all four CD4+ subsets, people with type 1 diabetes showed modestly shorter TCRB CDR3s.

The gene calls are TRBV7-2 and TRBJ2-5; weak D call: TRBD2 (6 bases). Material: naive CD4+ T cells from blood. The receptor was isolated from a man aged 30 to 39 in good health. CDR3 region: CASSPTGTPQETQYF. The CDR3 DNA reads as TGTGCCAGCAGCCCGACCGGGACTCCGCAAGAGACCCAGTACTTC.